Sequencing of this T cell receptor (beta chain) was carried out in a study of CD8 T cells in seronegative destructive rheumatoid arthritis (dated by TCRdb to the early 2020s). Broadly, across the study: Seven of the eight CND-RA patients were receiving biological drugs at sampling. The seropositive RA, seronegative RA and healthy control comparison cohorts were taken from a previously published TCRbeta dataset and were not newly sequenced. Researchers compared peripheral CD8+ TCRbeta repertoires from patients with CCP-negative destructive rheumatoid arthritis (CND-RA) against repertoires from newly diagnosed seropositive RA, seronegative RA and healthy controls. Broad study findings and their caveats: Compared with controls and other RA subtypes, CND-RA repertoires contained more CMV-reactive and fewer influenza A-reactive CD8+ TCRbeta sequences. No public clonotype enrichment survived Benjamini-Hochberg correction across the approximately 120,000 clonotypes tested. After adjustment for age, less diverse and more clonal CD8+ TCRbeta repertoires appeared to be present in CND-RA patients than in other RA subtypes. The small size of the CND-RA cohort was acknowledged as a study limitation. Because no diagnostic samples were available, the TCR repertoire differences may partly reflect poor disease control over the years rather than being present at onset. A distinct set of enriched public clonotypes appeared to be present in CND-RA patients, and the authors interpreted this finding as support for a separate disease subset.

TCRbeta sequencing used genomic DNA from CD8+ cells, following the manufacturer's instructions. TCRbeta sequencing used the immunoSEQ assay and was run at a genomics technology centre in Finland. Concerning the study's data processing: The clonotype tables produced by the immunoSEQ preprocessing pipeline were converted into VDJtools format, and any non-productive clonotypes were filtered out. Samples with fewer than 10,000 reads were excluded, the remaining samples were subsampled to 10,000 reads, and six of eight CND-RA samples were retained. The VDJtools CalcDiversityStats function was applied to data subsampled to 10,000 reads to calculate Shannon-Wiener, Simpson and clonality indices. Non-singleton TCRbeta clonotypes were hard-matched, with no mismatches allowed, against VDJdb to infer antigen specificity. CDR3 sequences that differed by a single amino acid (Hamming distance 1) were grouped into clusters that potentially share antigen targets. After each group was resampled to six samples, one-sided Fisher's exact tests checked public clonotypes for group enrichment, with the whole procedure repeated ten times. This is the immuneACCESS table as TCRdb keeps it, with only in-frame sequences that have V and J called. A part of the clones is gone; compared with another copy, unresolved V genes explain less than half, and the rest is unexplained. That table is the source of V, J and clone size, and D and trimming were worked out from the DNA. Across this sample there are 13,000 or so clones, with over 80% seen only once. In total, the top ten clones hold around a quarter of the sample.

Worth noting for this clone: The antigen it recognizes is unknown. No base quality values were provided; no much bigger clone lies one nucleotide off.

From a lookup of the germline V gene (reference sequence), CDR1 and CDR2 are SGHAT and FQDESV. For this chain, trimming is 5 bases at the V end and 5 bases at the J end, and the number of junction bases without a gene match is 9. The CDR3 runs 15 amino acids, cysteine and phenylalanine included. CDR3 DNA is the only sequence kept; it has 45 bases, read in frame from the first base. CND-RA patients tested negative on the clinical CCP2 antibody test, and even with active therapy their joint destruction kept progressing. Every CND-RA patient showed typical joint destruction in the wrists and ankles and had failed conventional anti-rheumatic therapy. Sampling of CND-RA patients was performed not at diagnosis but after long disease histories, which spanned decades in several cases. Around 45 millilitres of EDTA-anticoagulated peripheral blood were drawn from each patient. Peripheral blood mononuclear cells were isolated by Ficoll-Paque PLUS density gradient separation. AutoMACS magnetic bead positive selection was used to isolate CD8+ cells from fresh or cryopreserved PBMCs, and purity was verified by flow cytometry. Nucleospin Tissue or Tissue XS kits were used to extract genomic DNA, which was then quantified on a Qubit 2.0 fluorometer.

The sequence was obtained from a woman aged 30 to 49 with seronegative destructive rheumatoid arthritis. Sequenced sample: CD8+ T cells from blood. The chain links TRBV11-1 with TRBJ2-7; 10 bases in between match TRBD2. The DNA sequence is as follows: TGTGCCAGCAGCCTACCCGCTAGCGGGGGAGACGAGCAGTACTTC. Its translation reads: CASSLPASGGDEQYF.